This T cell receptor beta chain was sequenced for a study of CD8+CD57+ T cells in acquired aplastic anemia. Genomic DNA provided the template from which TCR beta VDJ and CDR3 profiles were obtained. TCRdb called the reads again in MiXCR, with one record for every CDR3 protein. The table shows 150,000 to 200,000 distinct CDR3 sequences, with over 40% occurring only once. This clonotype was observed many times. What it recognizes is unknown. Individuals selected for sequencing had exhibited CD8+CD57+ cell expansion on flow cytometry. Broader study findings: About 30 CD8+ CDR3 sequences occurred in both the patients and the controls.

The CDR3 length is 16 residues. The V gene lost 1 base and the J gene lost 1 base, with 16 bases spanning the gap. Germline CDR1 is DFQATT and CDR2 is SNEGSKA (reference sequence). This receptor was identified in a human donor with aplastic anemia. V gene TRBV20-1 combines with J gene TRBJ1-1, with D possibly TRBD1 on 6 matching bases. Input material: sorted CD4+, CD8+, or CD8+CD57+ T cells (not recorded which) from PBMCs. The CDR3 region is CSARGGGGGSNTEAFF. CDR3 bases: TGCAGTGCTAGAGGTGGGGGCGGTGGGTCGAACACTGAAGCTTTCTTT.